This T cell receptor (beta chain) was profiled in a study of Graves' ophthalmopathy and Graves' hyperthyroidism. The study, taken as a whole, reports: Researchers report that a 13-signature model separated ophthalmopathy from stable hyperthyroidism, posting almost 90% sensitivity and 65% to 82% specificity. In blood, most expanded thyroid clonotypes above 0.001 frequency were also detected.

There are 13 residues in the CDR3. V lost 0 bases, J lost 6 bases, and 9 bases lay in between. CDR1 is KGHSH and CDR2 is LQKENI in the germline V gene. This clonotype was seen many times. What it recognizes is unknown. The PBMCs were taken from under 12 ml of fresh peripheral blood. RNA transcripts served as template for amplifying TCR beta CDR3 sequences. An initial RT-PCR round employing HTBI primers preceded a second-round multiplex PCR. TCRdb ran MiXCR on the multiplex PCR reads and lists one entry per CDR3 protein. The sample holds a few hundred thousand distinct CDR3 sequences; around a sixth are singletons and the top ten take roughly an eighth.

The sequencing input was peripheral blood. The chain combines TRBV18 with TRBJ2-7; D is unresolved. This TCR came from an adult man with Graves' ophthalmopathy. The chain's CDR3 is CASSPPQVSEQYF. Written as DNA, the CDR3 is TGTGCCAGCTCACCACCGCAGGTTAGCGAGCAGTACTTC.